The 26 T cell receptor beta chains presented below share a single source sample, sequenced in a study of beta chain features in type 1 diabetes. Every isolated RNA sample was fully reverse transcribed, so sequencing captured expressed TCRB transcripts. Method: immunoSEQ multiplex PCR; TCRdb's copy keeps in-frame clones and lacks some. The table lists under 500,000 clones, about 32% of them singletons. The specimen was naive CD4+ T cells from blood. The receptors were sampled from a man aged 18-30 years in good health.

The genes are TRBV30 and TRBJ2-3; 7 bases match TRBD2. J was trimmed by 2 bases and V by 1 base; bases with no gene match: 12. The CDR3 length is 17 residues. Germline V gives CDR1 GTSNPN, CDR2 SVGIG (reference sequence). The CDR3 reads CAWSAYGLVWDTDTQYF. The CDR3 coding sequence is TGTGCCTGGAGTGCCTACGGACTAGTTTGGGACACAGATACGCAGTATTTT.

The chain has TRBV9 and TRBJ2-4; D is unresolved. The CDR3 loop spans 16 amino acids. Trimming cost V 0 bases and J 0 bases, with 10 bases left between them. Germline CDR1 and CDR2: SGDLS and YYNGEE. In DNA form, the CDR3 reads TGTGCCAGCAGCGTAGCTTCAGGTTTAGCCAAAAACATTCAGTACTTC. It encodes CASSVASGLAKNIQYF.

The gene calls are TRBV7-2 and TRBJ2-7, with D perhaps matching TRBD1 or TRBD2 (5 bases each). V lost 5 bases and J 6 bases, leaving 14 bases between the germline ends. CDR3 length: 13 amino acids. In germline, CDR1 is SGHTA, CDR2 FQGNSA. The CDR3 DNA reads as TGTGCCAGCAGCCCACGGAGAGGGGCCGAGCAGTACTTC. Amino acids: CASSPRRGAEQYF.

The count of this clone is one. The V gene is TRBV5-1, the J gene TRBJ2-6, with TRBD1 matching 9 bases. With 4 bases clipped from V and 2 bases from J, the junction kept 4 bases outside the gene matches. This CDR3 region has 16 residues. Germline V gene sequence: CDR1 SGHRS, CDR2 YFSETQ. The chain's CDR3 is CASSAGTGTGANVLTF. For the CDR3, the DNA is TGCGCCAGCAGCGCCGGGACAGGGACTGGGGCCAACGTCCTGACTTTC.

The rearrangement joins TRBV25-1 to TRBJ2-5, with D tentatively TRBD2 (5 bases). V lost 6 bases to trimming and J lost 5 bases, with 10 bases between them. This CDR3 comprises 12 residues. Germline V gene sequence: CDR1 MGHDK, CDR2 SYGVNS. CDR3 loop: CASSRDRETQYF. CDR3 coding DNA: TGTGCCAGCAGCCGGGATAGGGAGACCCAGTACTTC.

This clone was recorded a few times. The rearrangement links TRBV11-2 to TRBJ2-3; the D is unclear. This CDR3 is built from 15 residues. Germline CDR1 SGHAT, CDR2 FQNNGV. Trimming left V 5 bases short and J 1 base short, with 13 bases between. DNA for the CDR3: TGTGCCAGCAGCCTCTCGGCGGACCGCACAGATACGCAGTATTTT. As protein: CASSLSADRTDTQYF. Complete variable domain (other parts from reference TRBV11-2 and TRBJ2-3): EAGVAQSPRYKIIEKRQSVAFWCNPISGHATLYWYQQILGQGPKLLIQFQNNGVVDDSQLPKDRFSAERLKGVDSTLKIQPAKLEDSAVYLCASSLSADRTDTQYFGPGTRLTVL.

This clone was seen a few times. The CDR3 region is CASSRRTYNAKDNEQFF. The CDR3 region has the DNA TGTGCCAGCAGCCGAAGGACTTACAACGCGAAGGACAATGAGCAGTTCTTC. The chain combines TRBV28 with TRBJ2-1; D possibly corresponds to TRBD2 (5 bases). Trimming removed 6 bases at V and 5 bases at J, with 23 bases between. This CDR3 has 17 residues. The germline gives CDR1 MDHEN, CDR2 SYDVKM. The full variable domain, in which reference TRBV28 and TRBJ2-1 provide the parts outside the CDR3, is DVKVTQSSRYLVKRTGEKVFLECVQDMDHENMFWYRQDPGLGLRLIYFSYDVKMKEKGDIPEGYSVSREKKERFSLILESASTNQTSMYLCASSRRTYNAKDNEQFFGPGTRLTVL.

The chain carries TRBV9 and TRBJ2-7; either TRBD1 or TRBD2 may supply D (5 bases each). Looked up from germline, CDR1 is SGDLS and CDR2 is YYNGEE. Trimming took off 0 bases at V and 3 bases at J, with 10 bases between the two ends. This CDR3 is 14 amino acids long. The CDR3 bases are TGTGCCAGCAGCGTAGACGAGGGGCACTACGAGCAGTACTTC. It yields the protein CASSVDEGHYEQYF.

The count of this clone is one. V usage is TRBV10-3 and J usage is TRBJ2-7; 12 nucleotides line up with TRBD2. Trimming at V came to 4 bases and at J to 6 bases, leaving 7 bases not matched to a gene. The CDR3 covers 15 residues. Germline CDR1 is ENHRY and CDR2 is SYGVKD. This chain's CDR3 is CAISVRLAGATEQYF. For the CDR3, the DNA is TGTGCCATCAGTGTACGACTAGCGGGAGCGACCGAGCAGTACTTC.

This clone was counted between two and nine times. The rearrangement links TRBV29-1 to TRBJ2-7; tentatively, D is TRBD1 or TRBD2 (6 bases each). Trimming left V 3 bases short and J 7 bases short, with 16 bases between. This CDR3 has 13 amino acids. Germline V gives CDR1 SQVTM, CDR2 ANQGSEA. The chain's CDR3 is CSVEGGQSPEQYF. The CDR3 bases are TGCAGCGTTGAGGGAGGACAGTCTCCGGAGCAGTACTTC.

This chain links TRBV6-1 with TRBJ2-3; D may match TRBD1 or TRBD2 (5 bases each). The V end lost 8 bases, the J end lost 2 bases, and 14 bases lay between the germline ends. Germline V lookup: CDR1 MNHNS, CDR2 SASEGT. The CDR3 length is 14 residues. The CDR3 reads CASREGPHTDTQYF. The CDR3 bases are TGTGCCAGCCGCGAGGGACCCCACACAGATACGCAGTATTTT.

The chain joins TRBV15 to TRBJ1-1; D call uncertain. The CDR3 is 15 residues long. CDR1 is LNHNV and CDR2 is YYDKDF in the germline V gene (reference sequence). Trimming cost V 7 bases and J 3 bases, with 18 bases left between them. This CDR3 is CATTPPIAGHTEAFF. Here the CDR3 DNA reads TGTGCCACCACGCCGCCTATCGCCGGGCACACTGAAGCTTTCTTT.

To note about this clone: Other DNA variants within this sample encode the same CDR3. The chain has TRBV6-5 and TRBJ2-7, with 7 bases fitting TRBD1. The J segment lost 3 bases and the V segment lost 2 bases, leaving 1 base of the junction unmatched. Germline CDR1 MNHEY, CDR2 SVGAGI. The CDR3 covers 13 residues. Here the CDR3 reads CASSYRQGYEQYF. The DNA for the CDR3 is TGTGCCAGCAGTTACCGACAGGGCTACGAGCAGTACTTC.

The V gene is TRBV7-9, the J gene TRBJ2-1, with 8 positions matching TRBD2. This CDR3 spans 16 amino acids. Trimming took 6 bases from V and 2 from J; bases not matched to a gene: 9. The germline gives CDR1 SEHNR, CDR2 FQNEAQ (reference sequence). DNA of the CDR3: TGTGCCAGCAGTCCGCTGCGGGAGGCCGCCTACAATGAGCAGTTCTTC. This sequence encodes CASSPLREAAYNEQFF. The full variable domain, completed using reference TRBV7-9 and TRBJ2-1, is DTGVSQNPRHKITKRGQNVTFRCDPISEHNRLYWYRQTLGQGPEFLTYFQNEAQLEKSRLLSDRFSAERPKGSFSTLEIQRTEQGDSAMYLCASSPLREAAYNEQFFGPGTRLTVL.

V is TRBV29-1 and J is TRBJ1-1, with TRBD1 identical over 10 bases. The CDR3 is 13 amino acids. Trimming cost V 8 bases and J 5 bases; bases outside gene matches: 8. From germline, CDR1 is SQVTM and CDR2 ANQGSEA. CDR3 DNA: TGCAGCTCCAGTCGGACAGGGGGGACTGAAGCTTTCTTT. It specifies CSSSRTGGTEAFF. Full variable domain (remainder filled in from reference TRBV29-1 and TRBJ1-1): SAVISQKPSRDICQRGTSLTIQCQVDSQVTMMFWYRQQPGQSLTLIATANQGSEATYESGFVIDKFPISRPNLTFSTLTVSNMSPEDSSIYLCSSSRTGGTEAFFGQGTRLTVV.

This clone appeared a few times. The chain employs TRBV30 and TRBJ2-3, with D possibly matching TRBD1 (5 bases). The CDR3 has 14 residues. The germline V gene encodes CDR1 GTSNPN and CDR2 SVGIG (reference sequence). Trimming cost V 4 bases and J 6 bases, with 17 bases left between them. CDR3 DNA sequence: TGTGCCTGGAAACCAACAGGCTGGGTGGATACGCAGTATTTT. Its protein is CAWKPTGWVDTQYF.

This rearrangement joins TRBV5-4 to TRBJ2-5; tentatively, D is TRBD1 (6 bases). CDR1 and CDR2 (germline): SGHNT, YYREEE (reference sequence). The CDR3 has 16 residues. V shed 0 bases and J shed 4 bases, with 16 bases lying between them. As DNA, the CDR3 is TGTGCCAGCAGCTTGGTGATAGGGACATGGAGAGAGACCCAGTACTTC. The encoded protein is CASSLVIGTWRETQYF.

This clone was counted only a few times. The chain has TRBV4-3 and TRBJ2-2, with 12 bases that match TRBD2. Germline values: CDR1 LGHNA, CDR2 YSLEER. The CDR3 extends over 18 amino acids. V lost 0 bases to trimming and J lost 2 bases; unmatched junction nucleotides: 4. The CDR3 DNA follows: TGCGCCAGCAGCCAAGATCTAGCGGGAGGGTTTAACACCGGGGAGCTGTTTTTT. It translates to CASSQDLAGGFNTGELFF.

The chain employs TRBV7-6 and TRBJ2-1, with a weak D call TRBD1 (5 bases). CDR1 SGHVS and CDR2 FNYEAQ come from the germline V gene. V lost 2 bases and J 1 base, leaving 12 bases between the germline ends. The length of the CDR3 is 16 residues. The CDR3: CASSLNRPSSYNEQFF. The DNA for the CDR3 is TGTGCCAGCAGCTTAAACAGGCCGTCATCCTACAATGAGCAGTTCTTC.

This clone was observed a few times. J is TRBJ2-2 and V is TRBV9; no definite D call. This CDR3 spans 16 amino acids. Germline CDR1 and CDR2: SGDLS and YYNGEE. Trimming took 4 bases from V and 0 from J, leaving 13 bases between them. In DNA form, the CDR3 reads TGTGCCAGCAGCTCCCGAGGTCGCGCGAACACCGGGGAGCTGTTTTTT. It specifies CASSSRGRANTGELFF.

This chain links TRBV9 with TRBJ2-5; 8 nucleotides match TRBD2. CDR1 is SGDLS and CDR2 is YYNGEE in the germline V gene. After removal of 2 bases from V and 5 bases from J, the junction contained 11 bases not matched to a gene. The CDR3 is 16 residues long. As DNA, the CDR3 is TGTGCCAGCAGCGTCCCGGTGGGACTAGTACGGGAGACCCAGTACTTC. Its protein is CASSVPVGLVRETQYF.

The chain has TRBV10-3 and TRBJ2-7, with D perhaps TRBD2 (6 bases). Looked up from germline, CDR1 is ENHRY and CDR2 is SYGVKD. The CDR3 spans 14 residues. Trimming removed 8 bases at V and 6 bases at J, with 20 bases between. As DNA, the CDR3 is TGTGCCATCTCCGCCGGGACGGGGGTATCCGAGCAGTACTTC. Its translation: CAISAGTGVSEQYF.

There are a few counts of this clone. This chain uses TRBV10-3 with TRBJ2-5; D unresolved. Trimming pared 2 bases from V and 2 bases from J, leaving 9 bases between. In germline, CDR1 is ENHRY, CDR2 SYGVKD. This CDR3 comprises 14 residues. CDR3 loop: CAISELVRQETQYF. CDR3 in DNA: TGTGCCATCAGTGAGCTAGTACGACAAGAGACCCAGTACTTC.

This clone was seen a handful of times. The chain is built from TRBV15 and TRBJ2-7, with D possibly being TRBD2 (5 bases). V lost 4 bases to trimming and J lost 5 bases, with 12 bases between them. The CDR3 length is 13 residues. Germline lookup yields CDR1 LNHNV and CDR2 YYDKDF (reference sequence). CDR3: CATSKLESHEQYF. The CDR3 region has the DNA TGTGCCACCAGCAAACTAGAGTCCCACGAGCAGTACTTC.

This clone was picked up a small number of times. The gene calls are TRBV7-2 and TRBJ2-7; D gene unclear. The CDR3 runs to 15 residues. Germline CDR1 SGHTA, CDR2 FQGNSA. V gave up 1 base and J gave up 6 bases, with 16 bases separating them. The CDR3 loop is CASSLGLIPESEQYF. The CDR3, as DNA: TGTGCCAGCAGCTTAGGTCTAATCCCGGAATCCGAGCAGTACTTC. The complete variable domain, with remaining parts taken from reference TRBV7-2 and TRBJ2-7, reads GAGVSQSPSNKVTEKGKDVELRCDPISGHTALYWYRQSLGQGLEFLIYFQGNSAPDKSGLPSDRFSAERTGGSVSTLTIQRTQQEDSAVYLCASSLGLIPESEQYFGPGTRLTVT.

The V call is TRBV5-1, the J call TRBJ2-7; D could derive from TRBD1 or TRBD2 (5 bases each). There are 14 residues in the CDR3. The germline V gene has CDR1 SGHRS and CDR2 YFSETQ. V was clipped by 1 base and J by 1 base, with 9 bases between them. The chain's CDR3 is CASSLWDGSYEQYF. Here the CDR3 DNA reads TGCGCCAGCAGCTTGTGGGACGGGTCCTACGAGCAGTACTTC.